Described below is a single T cell receptor beta chain sequence and its context. No antigen is known for it. The data belong to a study of PD-1 blockade in classical Hodgkin lymphoma. Regarding the study as a whole: The drivers behind the repertoire differences, possibly disease activity or prior therapy, remain undefined. Unlike CD8+ TCR diversity, which did not rise significantly by C4D1, CD4+ TCR diversity did.

Specified time point: cycle 4 day 1 (C4D1), after less than 7 weeks of nivolumab. Brentuximab vedotin exposure varied among the patients, all of whom had relapsed after autologous stem cell transplantation. Per the germline V gene, CDR1 is MNHNS and CDR2 is SASEGT. The CDR3 contains 12 residues. V was trimmed by 8 bases and J by 6 bases, leaving 11 bases between them. This table comes from immunoSEQ multiplex PCR, and its TCRdb copy is limited to in-frame clones, with some not included. This sample has roughly 52,000 clones, with approximately 86% found just once. The specimen comprised peripheral blood mononuclear cells (PBMCs), sampled before the fourth cycle of nivolumab. The clonotype originates from a human donor with classical Hodgkin lymphoma. The rearrangement uses TRBV6-1 and TRBJ2-1; D possibly matches TRBD1 or TRBD2 (5 bases each). CDR3 DNA sequence: TGTGCCAGCGGGGGATGGGGCAATGAGCAGTTCTTC. This sequence encodes CASGGWGNEQFF.